Sequencing of this T cell receptor beta chain was carried out in a study of cytomegalovirus exposure and HLA in healthy donors. General observations from the study: Accurate predictions that matched the HLA-A and HLA-B alleles of most subjects were reportedly made from TCR beta sequences.

V was pared by 0 bases and J by 2 bases, with 3 bases of the junction left unmatched. In germline, CDR1 is SGHTA, CDR2 FQGNSA. CDR3 size: 16 residues. Points on this clone: Antigen specificity is unknown.

PCR involved 60 Vbeta and 13 Jbeta primers. Sequencing was performed with immunoSEQ multiplex PCR; in TCRdb, only in-frame clones are kept and a portion is missing. Of under 200,000 clones detected, around 85% appear once; the ten largest clones hold roughly 2%. This chain connects TRBV7-2 to TRBJ2-1, with 8 bases aligning to TRBD2. The specimen was PBMCs. This sequence was found in a human donor in good health. Here the CDR3 reads CASSLAGGGTYNEQFF. CDR3 nucleotide sequence: TGTGCCAGCAGCTTAGCGGGCGGGGGGACCTACAATGAGCAGTTCTTC.